This entry lists 10 T cell receptor beta chains sequenced from one sample in a study of T cells after posttransplantation cyclophosphamide. Generated by immunoSEQ multiplex PCR, the TCRdb table keeps only in-frame clones and is missing some. The sample contains 25,000 to 35,000 clones, about 87% of which appear only once. The specimen sequenced was PBMCs. These receptor sequences come from a woman aged 35 to 49 with a blood cancer, CMV-positive, and with a related stem cell donor.

This rearrangement joins TRBV6-4 to TRBJ2-1; TRBD1 might be the D (6 bases). V shed 6 bases and J shed 10 bases, with 19 bases lying between them. The germline CDR1 and CDR2 sequences are MRHNA and SNTAGT. This CDR3 region has 14 residues. CDR3 amino acids: CASSSGANLGEQFF. The CDR3 bases are TGTGCCAGCAGCTCAGGGGCTAATCTAGGCGAGCAGTTCTTC.

The chain employs TRBV4-1 and TRBJ2-3; D perhaps matches TRBD2 (6 bases). Trimming shortened V by 3 bases and J by 1 base, and 11 bases separated the two germline ends. Germline V gene lookup returns CDR1 MGHRA and CDR2 YSYEKL. The CDR3 contains 15 residues. CDR3 in amino acids: CASSHLGGRTDTQYF. The CDR3 DNA reads TGCGCCAGCAGCCACCTGGGGGGTCGCACAGATACGCAGTATTTT.

The chain carries TRBV7-2 and TRBJ2-7; 9 bases fit TRBD1. V dropped 4 bases and J dropped 5; count of bases not matched to a gene: 0. In germline, CDR1 is SGHTA, CDR2 FQGNSA. The CDR3 is 12 amino acids. The CDR3 DNA reads as TGTGCCAGCAGCTACAGGGGGCACGAGCAGTACTTC. This codes for CASSYRGHEQYF.

CDR3 sequence: CASSLGGDQPQHF. The CDR3 nucleotides read TGCGCCAGCAGCTTAGGAGGTGATCAGCCCCAGCATTTT. The V and J genes are TRBV5-1 and TRBJ1-5; D is undetermined. V lost 2 bases and J lost 5, with 8 bases in between. The germline V gene has CDR1 SGHRS and CDR2 YFSETQ. The CDR3 runs 13 residues.

CDR3 loop: CASSVGSQETQYF. CDR3 sequence (DNA): TGTGCCAGCAGCGTGGGCAGCCAAGAGACCCAGTACTTC. The chain uses TRBV7-6 and TRBJ2-5, with D unresolved. The CDR3 loop spans 13 amino acids. The V gene's germline CDR1 is SGHVS and CDR2 FNYEAQ. Trimming stripped 5 bases from V and 1 base from J, with 8 bases between.

The genes are TRBV7-9 and TRBJ1-3, with a tentative D call TRBD1 (5 bases). Germline values: CDR1 SEHNR, CDR2 FQNEAQ (reference sequence). This CDR3 is built from 16 residues. V was cut by 3 bases and J by 2 bases, with 14 bases left in between. DNA of the CDR3: TGTGCCAGCAGCTTTGCAGGGAGGGTGACTGGAAACACCATATATTTT. Protein sequence: CASSFAGRVTGNTIYF. The variable domain in full, with the rest retrieved from reference TRBV7-9 and TRBJ1-3, is DTGVSQNPRHKITKRGQNVTFRCDPISEHNRLYWYRQTLGQGPEFLTYFQNEAQLEKSRLLSDRFSAERPKGSFSTLEIQRTEQGDSAMYLCASSFAGRVTGNTIYFGEGSWLTVV.

The table lists this clone with a count of one. This sequence joins TRBV10-1 and TRBJ2-5; no definite D call. Trimming left V 4 bases short and J 2 bases short, with 8 bases between. CDR3 length: 13 residues. CDR1 and CDR2 from the germline V gene are WNHNN and SYGVQD (reference sequence). CDR3 in DNA: TGCGCCAGCAGTGCCGCGGATCAAGAGACCCAGTACTTC. Translation gives CASSAADQETQYF.

The rearrangement joins TRBV11-2 to TRBJ1-5; tentatively, D is TRBD1 (5 bases). Germline V lookup: CDR1 SGHAT, CDR2 FQNNGV. The CDR3 length is 17 residues. Deletions cut 1 base from V and 4 bases from J, with 17 bases between. This CDR3 is CASSLVRSGKINQPQHF. The CDR3 DNA is TGTGCCAGCAGCTTAGTTAGGTCAGGGAAGATTAATCAGCCCCAGCATTTT. The whole variable domain, remainder taken from reference TRBV11-2 and TRBJ1-5, is EAGVAQSPRYKIIEKRQSVAFWCNPISGHATLYWYQQILGQGPKLLIQFQNNGVVDDSQLPKDRFSAERLKGVDSTLKIQPAKLEDSAVYLCASSLVRSGKINQPQHFGDGTRLSIL.

The rearrangement joins TRBV9 to TRBJ1-3; 9 bases match TRBD1. The germline gives CDR1 SGDLS, CDR2 YYNGEE. V shed 3 bases, J shed 2 bases, and the junction held 6 bases outside the gene matches. The CDR3 spans 16 residues. CDR3 in amino acids: CASSAGQGLTGNTIYF. CDR3 nucleotides: TGTGCCAGCAGCGCGGGACAGGGTCTCACTGGAAACACCATATATTTT.

On this clone itself: Other DNA sequences in the sample encode the same CDR3. CDR3 sequence reads: CASRIRQGGYGYTF. CDR3 DNA sequence: TGTGCCAGCAGGATACGACAGGGAGGCTATGGCTACACCTTC. This chain joins TRBV2 and TRBJ1-2; 7 nucleotides align to TRBD1. The CDR3 is 14 residues long. Germline lookup yields CDR1 SNHLY and CDR2 FYNNEI. V shed 6 bases, J shed 4 bases, and the junction held 8 bases outside the gene matches.